The clone carrying this T cell receptor (beta chain) turned up a few times. V gave up 3 bases and J gave up 2 bases; unmatched junction bases: 4. Germline V gene sequence: CDR1 LNHDA, CDR2 SQIVND (reference sequence). This CDR3 is 14 amino acids long. Authors' data handling: Amplification from reference gene primers served as the basis for estimated nucleated cell counts. Sequencing was performed with immunoSEQ multiplex PCR; in TCRdb, only in-frame clones are kept and a portion is missing. V and J calls and clone size are copied from that table; D and trimming were computed from the DNA. The table records 45,000 to 55,000 clones, 75% to 90% of them present only once. The data stem from a study of blood T cell repertoires in COVID-19. Whole-study context: The samples span acute and convalescent COVID-19 from the United States, Italy and Spain.

The rearrangement uses TRBV19 and TRBJ2-7; 7 bases fit TRBD2. The sample taken for sequencing was peripheral blood. The receptor comes from a man aged 55 to 70 with active COVID-19. The CDR3 bases are TGTGCCAGTAGTATCGCGGGGGTCACCTACGAGCAGTACTTC. Protein: CASSIAGVTYEQYF.